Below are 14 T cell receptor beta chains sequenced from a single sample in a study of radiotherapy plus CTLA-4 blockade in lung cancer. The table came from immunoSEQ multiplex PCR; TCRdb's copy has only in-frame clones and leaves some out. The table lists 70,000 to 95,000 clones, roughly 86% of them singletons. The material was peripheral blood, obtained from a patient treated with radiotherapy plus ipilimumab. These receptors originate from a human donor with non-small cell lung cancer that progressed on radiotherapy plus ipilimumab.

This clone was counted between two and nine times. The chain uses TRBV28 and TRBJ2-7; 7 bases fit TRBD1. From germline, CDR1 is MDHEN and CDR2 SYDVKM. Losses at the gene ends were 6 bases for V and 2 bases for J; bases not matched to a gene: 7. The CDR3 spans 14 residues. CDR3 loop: CASSLGTAPYEQYF. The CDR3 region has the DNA TGTGCCAGCAGCCTAGGGACAGCCCCCTACGAGCAGTACTTC.

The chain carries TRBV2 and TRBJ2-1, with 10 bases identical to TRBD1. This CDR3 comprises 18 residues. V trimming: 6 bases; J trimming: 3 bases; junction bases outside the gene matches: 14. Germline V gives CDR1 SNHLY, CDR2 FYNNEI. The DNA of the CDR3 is TGTGCCAGCAGGGGGATCGTTGGGACAGGGGATCTCTACAATGAGCAGTTCTTC. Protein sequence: CASRGIVGTGDLYNEQFF.

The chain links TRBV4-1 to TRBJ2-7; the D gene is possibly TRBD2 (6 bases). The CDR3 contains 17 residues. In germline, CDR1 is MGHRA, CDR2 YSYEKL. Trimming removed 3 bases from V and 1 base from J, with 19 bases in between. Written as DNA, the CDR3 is TGCGCCAGCAGCCATCCTACAGCGGGTGCCGCATCCTACGAGCAGTACTTC. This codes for CASSHPTAGAASYEQYF.

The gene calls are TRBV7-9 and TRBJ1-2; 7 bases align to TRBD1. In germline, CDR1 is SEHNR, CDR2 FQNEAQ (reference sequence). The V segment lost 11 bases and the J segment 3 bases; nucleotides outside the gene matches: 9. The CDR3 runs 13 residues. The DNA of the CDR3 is TGTGCCGGACGAGGGGGCGTCGACTATGGCTACACCTTC. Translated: CAGRGGVDYGYTF.

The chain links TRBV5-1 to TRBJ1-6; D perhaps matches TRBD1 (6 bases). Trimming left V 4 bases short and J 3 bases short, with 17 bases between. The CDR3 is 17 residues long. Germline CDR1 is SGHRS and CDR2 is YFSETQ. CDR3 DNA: TGCGCCAGCAGCCTTGGGGCGATAGGGGGCTATAATTCACCCCTCCACTTT. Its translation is CASSLGAIGGYNSPLHF.

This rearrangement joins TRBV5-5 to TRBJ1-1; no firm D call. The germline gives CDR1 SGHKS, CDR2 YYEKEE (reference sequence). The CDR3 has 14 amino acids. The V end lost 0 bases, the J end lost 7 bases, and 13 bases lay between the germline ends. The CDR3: CASSLGGNLYEAFF. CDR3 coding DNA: TGTGCCAGCAGCTTGGGAGGAAACCTCTATGAAGCTTTCTTT.

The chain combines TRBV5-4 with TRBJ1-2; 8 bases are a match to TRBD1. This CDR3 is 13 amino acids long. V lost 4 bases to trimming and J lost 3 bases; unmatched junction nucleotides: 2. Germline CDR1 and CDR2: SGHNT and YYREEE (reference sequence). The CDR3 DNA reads TGTGCCAGCAGCCAGGGACAGGACTATGGCTACACCTTC. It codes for CASSQGQDYGYTF. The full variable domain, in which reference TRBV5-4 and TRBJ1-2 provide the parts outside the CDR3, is ETGVTQSPTHLIKTRGQQVTLRCSSQSGHNTVSWYQQALGQGPQFIFQYYREEENGRGNFPPRFSGLQFPNYSSELNVNALELDDSALYLCASSQGQDYGYTFGSGTRLTVV.

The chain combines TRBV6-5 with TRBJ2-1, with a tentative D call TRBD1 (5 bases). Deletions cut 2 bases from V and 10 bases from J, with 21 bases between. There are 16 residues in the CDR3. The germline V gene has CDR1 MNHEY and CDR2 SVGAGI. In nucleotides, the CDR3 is TGTGCCAGCAGTTACCCCCACCTCACAGGTATTGGGGAGCAGTTCTTC. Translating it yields CASSYPHLTGIGEQFF.

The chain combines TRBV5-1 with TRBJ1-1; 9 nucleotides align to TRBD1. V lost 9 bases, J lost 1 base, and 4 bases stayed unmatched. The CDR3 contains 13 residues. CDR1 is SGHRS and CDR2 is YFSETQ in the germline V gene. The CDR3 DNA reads TGCGCCACTTCGGGACAGGGGAACACTGAAGCTTTCTTT. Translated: CATSGQGNTEAFF.

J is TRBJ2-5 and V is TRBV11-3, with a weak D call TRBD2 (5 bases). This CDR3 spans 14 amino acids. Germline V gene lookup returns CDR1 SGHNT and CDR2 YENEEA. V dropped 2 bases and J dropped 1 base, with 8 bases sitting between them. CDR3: CASSLRGIQETQYF. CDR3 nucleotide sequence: TGTGCCAGCAGCTTAAGAGGGATCCAAGAGACCCAGTACTTC. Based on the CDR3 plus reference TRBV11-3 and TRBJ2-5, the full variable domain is EAGVVQSPRYKIIEKKQPVAFWCNPISGHNTLYWYLQNLGQGPELLIRYENEEAVDDSQLPKDRFSAERLKGVDSTLKIQPAELGDSAVYLCASSLRGIQETQYFGPGTRLLVL.

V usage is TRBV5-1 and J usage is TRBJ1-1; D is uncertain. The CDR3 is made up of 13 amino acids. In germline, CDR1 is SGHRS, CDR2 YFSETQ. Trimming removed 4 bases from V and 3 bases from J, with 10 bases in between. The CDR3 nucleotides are TGCGCCAGCAGCCCCGGACTCTACACTGAAGCTTTCTTT. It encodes CASSPGLYTEAFF.

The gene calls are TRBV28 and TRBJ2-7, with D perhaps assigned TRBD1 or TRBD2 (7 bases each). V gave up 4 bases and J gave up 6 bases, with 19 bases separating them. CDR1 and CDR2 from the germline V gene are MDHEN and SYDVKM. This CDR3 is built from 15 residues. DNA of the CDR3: TGTGCCAGCAGTTACACAGGGGAGGGTTTGAGCGAGCAGTACTTC. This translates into CASSYTGEGLSEQYF.

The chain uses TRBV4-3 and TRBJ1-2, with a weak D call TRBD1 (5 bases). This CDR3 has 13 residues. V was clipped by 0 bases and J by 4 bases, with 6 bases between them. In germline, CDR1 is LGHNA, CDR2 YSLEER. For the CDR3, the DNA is TGCGCCAGCAGCCAAGAGGGGGGCTATGGCTACACCTTC. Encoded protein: CASSQEGGYGYTF.

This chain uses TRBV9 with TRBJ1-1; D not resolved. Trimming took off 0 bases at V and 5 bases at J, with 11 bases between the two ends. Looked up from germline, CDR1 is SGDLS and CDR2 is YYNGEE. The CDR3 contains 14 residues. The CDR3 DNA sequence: TGTGCCAGCAGCGTAGGGGGTTATGGAACTGAAGCTTTCTTT. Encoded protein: CASSVGGYGTEAFF.